Each of the 17 T cell receptor beta chains below was sequenced from the same sample in a study of shared clonotypes between healthy human individuals. The assay was immunoSEQ multiplex PCR, and TCRdb's table has in-frame clones only and misses some. The profile covers fewer than 2.5 million clones, with 90% to 95% appearing a single time and roughly 0.39% taken by the ten largest. What was sequenced was naive CD4+ T cells from PBMCs. Sample subset: CD45RA+ positively selected. The origin of the receptors is a man aged 18 to 30 in good health. Some clones in this sample may be carry-over from other donors' samples.

This clone was detected only a few times. At the DNA level, this CDR3 is encoded by other sequences in the same sample as well. J is TRBJ1-1 and V is TRBV18; D is ambiguous. Germline loops: CDR1 KGHSH, CDR2 LQKENI. V dropped 1 base and J dropped 0 bases, with 9 bases sitting between them. The CDR3 sequence is 15 residues long. The DNA for the CDR3 is TGTGCCAGCTCACCACAATCCGGGTTGAACACTGAAGCTTTCTTT. This translates into CASSPQSGLNTEAFF.

The V gene is TRBV6-4, the J gene TRBJ1-1, with TRBD1 identical over 7 bases. This CDR3 region has 15 residues. The germline V gene encodes CDR1 MRHNA and CDR2 SNTAGT. V gave up 3 bases and J gave up 3 bases; unmatched junction bases: 7. The CDR3 reads CASSDRPGTDTEAFF. In DNA, the CDR3 is TGTGCCAGCAGTGATCGACCCGGGACAGACACTGAAGCTTTCTTT.

There are a few counts of this clone. V and J are TRBV5-1 and TRBJ1-1, with 7 bases lining up with TRBD1. Trimming cost V 4 bases and J 5 bases; bases outside gene matches: 11. CDR3 length: 15 residues. Germline CDR1 and CDR2: SGHRS and YFSETQ. The DNA for the CDR3 is TGCGCCAGCAGCAGTACAGGGGCCCAGGGAACTGAAGCTTTCTTT. This sequence encodes CASSSTGAQGTEAFF.

The chain combines TRBV5-1 with TRBJ2-1, with a tentative D call TRBD2 (6 bases). Germline CDR1 and CDR2: SGHRS and YFSETQ. Trimming cost V 5 bases and J 6 bases, with 21 bases left between them. This CDR3 spans 16 amino acids. CDR3 region: CASRTGTQLFSNEQFF. Written as DNA, the CDR3 is TGCGCCAGCAGAACCGGGACTCAACTCTTTTCCAATGAGCAGTTCTTC.

V and J are TRBV2 and TRBJ2-3; 7 nucleotides align to TRBD2. Germline V CDR1 and CDR2: SNHLY, FYNNEI. The V segment lost 0 bases and the J segment 3 bases; nucleotides outside the gene matches: 3. The CDR3 length is 15 residues. The DNA for the CDR3 is TGTGCCAGCAGTGAAGCGCTTAGCGGGACAGATACGCAGTATTTT. Its protein product is CASSEALSGTDTQYF.

V is TRBV28 and J is TRBJ2-7; TRBD2 aligns across 8 bases. With V trimmed by 10 bases and J by 2 bases, 10 bases remained unmatched. The germline V gene encodes CDR1 MDHEN and CDR2 SYDVKM. CDR3 length: 14 amino acids. CDR3 sequence reads: CATERPAGAYEQYF. CDR3 nucleotide sequence: TGTGCCACTGAAAGACCAGCGGGAGCCTACGAGCAGTACTTC.

The rearrangement uses TRBV2 and TRBJ1-6; D possibly corresponds to TRBD1 (5 bases). The V end was cut by 9 bases, the J end by 0 bases, with 9 bases between. The CDR3 totals 14 residues. Germline CDR1 reads SNHLY; CDR2 reads FYNNEI. CDR3 DNA: TGTGCCAGTGGAGACAGCTCCTATAATTCACCCCTCCACTTT. Residues: CASGDSSYNSPLHF.

The V and J genes are TRBV29-1 and TRBJ2-6; D may be TRBD2 (6 bases). V shed 6 bases and J shed 0 bases, with 6 bases lying between them. The germline V gene encodes CDR1 SQVTM and CDR2 ANQGSEA. This CDR3 contains 13 residues. CDR3 nucleotides: TGCAGCGTGGGACTCTCTGGGGCCAACGTCCTGACTTTC. This translates into CSVGLSGANVLTF. Full variable domain (remainder filled in from reference TRBV29-1 and TRBJ2-6): SAVISQKPSRDICQRGTSLTIQCQVDSQVTMMFWYRQQPGQSLTLIATANQGSEATYESGFVIDKFPISRPNLTFSTLTVSNMSPEDSSIYLCSVGLSGANVLTFGAGSRLTVL.

This sequence joins TRBV11-2 and TRBJ1-1, with D maybe TRBD1 (5 bases). Germline CDR1 reads SGHAT; CDR2 reads FQNNGV. The ends were cut back, 4 bases at V and 1 base at J, with 10 bases in the middle. The CDR3 is 14 amino acids. This CDR3 reads CASSWGSANTEAFF. The CDR3 DNA reads as TGTGCCAGCAGCTGGGGGTCTGCGAACACTGAAGCTTTCTTT.

The CDR3 DNA reads TGCGCCAGCAGCTTGGGGGTCAGTTCAAATTCACCCCTCCACTTT. Protein product: CASSLGVSSNSPLHF. This chain uses TRBV5-1 with TRBJ1-6; no clear D gene. V was trimmed by 0 bases and J by 7 bases, leaving 11 bases between them. The germline gives CDR1 SGHRS, CDR2 YFSETQ. The length of the CDR3 is 15 residues.

This chain connects TRBV28 to TRBJ2-5; 8 bases line up with TRBD1. The J call may be in error: the DNA end matches TRBJ2-7 better. Germline values: CDR1 MDHEN, CDR2 SYDVKM. CDR3 size: 15 residues. The CDR3 reads CASSQTGDPTYEQYF. In nucleotides, the CDR3 is TGTGCCAGCAGTCAGACAGGGGACCCCACCTACGAGCAGTACTTC.

This rearrangement joins TRBV11-1 to TRBJ2-6; D uncertain. CDR1 is SGHAT, CDR2 FQDESV, per germline (reference sequence). CDR3 length: 13 residues. The V and J ends lost 5 bases and 4 bases respectively, with 6 bases between them. CDR3 bases: TGTGCCAGCAGCCCCCGAGGGGCCAACGTCCTGACTTTC. Residues: CASSPRGANVLTF.

Only a few counts were recorded for this clone. This chain joins TRBV13 and TRBJ1-1; D remains unclear. V shed 5 bases and J shed 9 bases, with 16 bases lying between them. CDR3 size: 13 residues. Germline V gene lookup returns CDR1 PRHDT and CDR2 FYEKMQ (reference sequence). CDR3 sequence (DNA): TGTGCCAGCAGCGCGACATGGGCTTACCAAGCTTTCTTT. This translates into CASSATWAYQAFF.

V usage is TRBV5-1 and J usage is TRBJ2-5, with D perhaps matching TRBD1 (6 bases). Germline-derived CDR1 and CDR2 are SGHRS and YFSETQ. The CDR3 contains 15 residues. Between the trimmed V and J ends, which lost 0 bases and 7 bases, there was a span of 16 bases. The CDR3 DNA reads TGCGCCAGCAGCTTGGTTATAGGGACAATTGTGACCCAGTACTTC. This gives the protein CASSLVIGTIVTQYF.

In its sample, this clone was seen once. This rearrangement joins TRBV2 to TRBJ2-7, with no clear D. Per germline, CDR1 SNHLY and CDR2 FYNNEI. This CDR3 is 13 amino acids long. V shed 1 base and J shed 4 bases, with 8 bases lying between them. The CDR3 loop is CASSEGYVYEQYF. The CDR3 DNA reads as TGTGCCAGCAGTGAAGGGTACGTGTACGAGCAGTACTTC.

This sequence joins TRBV5-6 and TRBJ2-4; perhaps D is TRBD1 or TRBD2 (5 bases each). The V gene lost 4 bases and the J gene lost 2 bases, with 10 bases spanning the gap. In germline, CDR1 is SGHDT, CDR2 YYEEEE. The CDR3 totals 14 residues. This CDR3 reads CASSTGLTKNIQYF. The CDR3 nucleotides read TGTGCCAGCAGCACGGGGCTAACCAAAAACATTCAGTACTTC.

The V gene is TRBV9, the J gene TRBJ2-5; D remains ambiguous. The V gene's germline CDR1 is SGDLS and CDR2 YYNGEE. V lost 2 bases and J lost 5, with 10 bases in between. This CDR3 contains 13 residues. CDR3 sequence (DNA): TGTGCCAGCAGCGTGTCTAGTTGGGAGACCCAGTACTTC. Its translation: CASSVSSWETQYF.